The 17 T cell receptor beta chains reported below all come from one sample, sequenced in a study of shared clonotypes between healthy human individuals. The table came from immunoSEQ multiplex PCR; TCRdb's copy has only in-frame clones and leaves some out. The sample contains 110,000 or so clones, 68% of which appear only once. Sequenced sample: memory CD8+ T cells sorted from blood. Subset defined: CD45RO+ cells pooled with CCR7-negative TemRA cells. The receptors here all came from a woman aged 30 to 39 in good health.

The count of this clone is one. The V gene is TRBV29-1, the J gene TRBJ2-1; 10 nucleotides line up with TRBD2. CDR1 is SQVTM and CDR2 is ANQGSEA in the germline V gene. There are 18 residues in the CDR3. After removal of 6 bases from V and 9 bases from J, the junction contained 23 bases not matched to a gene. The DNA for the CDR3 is TGCAGCGTGCCACTTTCATCCACCTACCTAGCGGGAGTCGGTGAGCAGTTCTTC. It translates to CSVPLSSTYLAGVGEQFF.

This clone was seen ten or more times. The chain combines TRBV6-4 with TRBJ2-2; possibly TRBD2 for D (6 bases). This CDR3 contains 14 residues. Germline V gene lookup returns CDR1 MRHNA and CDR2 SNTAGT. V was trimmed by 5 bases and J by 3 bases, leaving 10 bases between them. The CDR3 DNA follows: TGTGCCAGCAGTCAGGAGGGCGACACCGGGGAGCTGTTTTTT. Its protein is CASSQEGDTGELFF.

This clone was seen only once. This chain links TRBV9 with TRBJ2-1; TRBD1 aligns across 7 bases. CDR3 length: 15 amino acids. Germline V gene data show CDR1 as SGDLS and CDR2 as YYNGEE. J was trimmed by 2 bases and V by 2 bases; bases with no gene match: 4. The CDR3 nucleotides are TGTGCCAGCAGCGTCCGACAGGGTCCCTACAATGAGCAGTTCTTC. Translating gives CASSVRQGPYNEQFF. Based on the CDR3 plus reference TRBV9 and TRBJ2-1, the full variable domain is DSGVTQTPKHLITATGQRVTLRCSPRSGDLSVYWYQQSLDQGLQFLIQYYNGEERAKGNILERFSAQQFPDLHSELNLSSLELGDSALYFCASSVRQGPYNEQFFGPGTRLTVL.

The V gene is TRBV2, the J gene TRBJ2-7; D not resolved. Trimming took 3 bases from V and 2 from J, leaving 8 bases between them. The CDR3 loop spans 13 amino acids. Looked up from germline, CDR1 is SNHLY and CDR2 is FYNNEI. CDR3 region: CASSEPEPYEQYF. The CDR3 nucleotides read TGTGCCAGCAGTGAGCCGGAGCCCTACGAGCAGTACTTC.

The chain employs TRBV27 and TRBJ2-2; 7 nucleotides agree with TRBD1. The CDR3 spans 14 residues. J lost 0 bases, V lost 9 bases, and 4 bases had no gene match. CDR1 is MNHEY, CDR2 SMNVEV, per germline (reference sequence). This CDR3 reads CARHGTANTGELFF. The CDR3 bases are TGTGCCAGACACGGGACAGCGAACACCGGGGAGCTGTTTTTT.

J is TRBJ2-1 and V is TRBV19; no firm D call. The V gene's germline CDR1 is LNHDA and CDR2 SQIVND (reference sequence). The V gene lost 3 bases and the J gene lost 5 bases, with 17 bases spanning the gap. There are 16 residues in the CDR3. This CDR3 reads CASSMKAHYVNNEQFF. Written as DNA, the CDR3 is TGTGCCAGTAGTATGAAAGCCCACTATGTCAACAATGAGCAGTTCTTC.

The CDR3 protein is CASSLVAQGEQFF. CDR3 in DNA: TGTGCCAGCAGCTTAGTGGCACAGGGAGAGCAGTTCTTC. V gene TRBV11-2 combines with J gene TRBJ2-1; D possibly corresponds to TRBD1 (6 bases). Germline lookup yields CDR1 SGHAT and CDR2 FQNNGV. V gave up 1 base and J gave up 10 bases, with 11 bases separating them. The CDR3 is made up of 13 amino acids.

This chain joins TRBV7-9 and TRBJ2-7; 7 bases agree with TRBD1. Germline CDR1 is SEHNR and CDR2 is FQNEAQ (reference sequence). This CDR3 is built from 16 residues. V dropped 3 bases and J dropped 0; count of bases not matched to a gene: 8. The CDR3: CASSLAGDSFSYEQYF. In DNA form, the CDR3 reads TGTGCCAGCAGCTTGGCCGGGGACAGCTTCTCCTACGAGCAGTACTTC.

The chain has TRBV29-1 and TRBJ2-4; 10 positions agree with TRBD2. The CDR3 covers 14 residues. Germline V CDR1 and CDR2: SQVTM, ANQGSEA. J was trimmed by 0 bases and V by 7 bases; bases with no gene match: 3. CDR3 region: CSATSGIAKNIQYF. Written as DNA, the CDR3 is TGCAGCGCCACTAGCGGGATAGCCAAAAACATTCAGTACTTC. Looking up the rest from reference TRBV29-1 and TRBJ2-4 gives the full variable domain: SAVISQKPSRDICQRGTSLTIQCQVDSQVTMMFWYRQQPGQSLTLIATANQGSEATYESGFVIDKFPISRPNLTFSTLTVSNMSPEDSSIYLCSATSGIAKNIQYFGAGTRLSVL.

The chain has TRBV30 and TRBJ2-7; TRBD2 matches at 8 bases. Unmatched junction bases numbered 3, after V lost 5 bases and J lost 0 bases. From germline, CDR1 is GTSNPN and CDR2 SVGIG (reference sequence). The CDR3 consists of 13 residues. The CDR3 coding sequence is TGTGCCTGGGCGACTAGCGTCTCCTACGAGCAGTACTTC. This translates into CAWATSVSYEQYF.

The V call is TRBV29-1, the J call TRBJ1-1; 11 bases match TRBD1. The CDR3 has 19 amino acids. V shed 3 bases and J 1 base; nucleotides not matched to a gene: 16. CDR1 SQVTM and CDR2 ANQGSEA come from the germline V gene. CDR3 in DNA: TGCAGCGTTGACGGGTGGCGGACAGGGGGCAGTTTGGGGAACACTGAAGCTTTCTTT. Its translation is CSVDGWRTGGSLGNTEAFF. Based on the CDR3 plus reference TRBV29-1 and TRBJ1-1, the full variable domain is SAVISQKPSRDICQRGTSLTIQCQVDSQVTMMFWYRQQPGQSLTLIATANQGSEATYESGFVIDKFPISRPNLTFSTLTVSNMSPEDSSIYLCSVDGWRTGGSLGNTEAFFGQGTRLTVV.

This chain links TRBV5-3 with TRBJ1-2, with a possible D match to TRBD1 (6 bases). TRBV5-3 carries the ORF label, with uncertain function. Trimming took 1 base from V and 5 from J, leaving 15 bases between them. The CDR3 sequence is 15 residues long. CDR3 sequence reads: CARSLPGALTYGYTF. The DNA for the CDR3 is TGTGCCAGAAGCTTGCCGGGGGCGCTTACTTATGGCTACACCTTC.

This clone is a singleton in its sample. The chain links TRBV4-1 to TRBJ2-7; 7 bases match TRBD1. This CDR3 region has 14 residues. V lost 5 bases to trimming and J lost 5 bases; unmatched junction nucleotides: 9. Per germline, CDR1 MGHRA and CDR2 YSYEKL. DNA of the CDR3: TGCGCCAGCAGCTTTCGGACAGGAGGTAACGAGCAGTACTTC. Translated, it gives CASSFRTGGNEQYF.

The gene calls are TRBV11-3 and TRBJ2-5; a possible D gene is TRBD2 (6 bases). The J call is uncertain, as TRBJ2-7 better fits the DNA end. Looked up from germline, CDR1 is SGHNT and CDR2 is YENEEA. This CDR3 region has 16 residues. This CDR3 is CASSHYDWSSGYEQYF. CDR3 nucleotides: TGTGCCAGCAGCCACTATGACTGGAGTAGCGGATACGAGCAGTACTTC.

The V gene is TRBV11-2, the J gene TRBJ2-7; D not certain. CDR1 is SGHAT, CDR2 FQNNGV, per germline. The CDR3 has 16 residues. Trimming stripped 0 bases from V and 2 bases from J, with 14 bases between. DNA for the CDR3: TGTGCCAGCAGCTTAGACCCACAGACACCGACCTACGAGCAGTACTTC. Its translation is CASSLDPQTPTYEQYF.

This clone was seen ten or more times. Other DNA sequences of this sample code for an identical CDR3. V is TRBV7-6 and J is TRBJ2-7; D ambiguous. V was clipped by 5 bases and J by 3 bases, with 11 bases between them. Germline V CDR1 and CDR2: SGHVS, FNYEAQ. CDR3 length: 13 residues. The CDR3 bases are TGTGCCAGCAGCCCCGGGCCCAACTACGAGCAGTACTTC. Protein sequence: CASSPGPNYEQYF.

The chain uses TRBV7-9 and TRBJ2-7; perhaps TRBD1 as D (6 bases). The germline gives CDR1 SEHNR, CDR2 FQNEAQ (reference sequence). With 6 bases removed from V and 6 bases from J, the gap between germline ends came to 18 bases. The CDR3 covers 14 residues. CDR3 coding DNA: TGTGCCAGCAGACCGGACTTACAGGGCCTCGAGCAGTACTTC. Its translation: CASRPDLQGLEQYF.